The 9 T cell receptor beta chains in this list originate from one sample, sequenced in a study of Ad26.COV2.S vaccination and SARS-CoV-2 variants. Profiling relied on immunoSEQ multiplex PCR, and the TCRdb table lists in-frame clones only, not all of them. The sample records roughly 700,000 clones, about 89% being singletons. Treatment meaning: some 20 received Ad26.COV2.S at low or high dose, single or two shots; roughly five received placebo; per-sample allocation not given. Sampling happened 63 days after the first vaccine or placebo injection. The sample in question was peripheral blood, obtained in a trial of Ad26.COV2.S vaccine versus placebo. The receptors derive from a person aged 18 to 59 who received the Ad26.COV2.S COVID-19 vaccine or a placebo.

The chain is built from TRBV14 and TRBJ2-5; D is uncertain. V was pared by 3 bases and J by 5 bases, with 4 bases between. CDR1 is SGHDN, CDR2 FVKESK, per germline. The CDR3 spans 11 residues. The CDR3 spells CASSQRETQYF. DNA for the CDR3: TGTGCCAGCAGCCAGCGGGAGACCCAGTACTTC.

The chain carries TRBV6-5 and TRBJ1-2; TRBD1 agrees at 10 bases. The ends lost 6 bases at V and 6 bases at J; junction bases unmatched: 7. This CDR3 spans 14 amino acids. The germline V gene has CDR1 MNHEY and CDR2 SVGAGI. CDR3 protein: CASSPGQGKDGYTF. CDR3 in DNA: TGTGCCAGCAGCCCGGGACAGGGGAAGGATGGCTACACCTTC.

This chain links TRBV6-6 with TRBJ2-4; no definite D call. CDR3 length: 13 amino acids. V lost 5 bases and J lost 0, with 5 bases in between. The germline CDR1 and CDR2 sequences are MNHNY and SVGAGI (reference sequence). The CDR3 DNA reads TGTGCCAGCAGTCAACTAGCCAAAAACATTCAGTACTTC. As protein: CASSQLAKNIQYF.

The chain combines TRBV7-2 with TRBJ1-1, with 7 nucleotides matching TRBD1. Germline-derived CDR1 and CDR2 are SGHTA and FQGNSA. The V gene end was trimmed by 5 bases and the J gene end by 3 bases; junction bases not matched to a gene: 9. The CDR3 contains 15 residues. The CDR3 loop reads CASSIGLTGYTEAFF. The DNA for the CDR3 is TGTGCCAGCAGCATAGGATTGACAGGGTACACTGAAGCTTTCTTT.

This clone was recorded only once. V gene TRBV9 combines with J gene TRBJ2-7; 7 nucleotides agree with TRBD2. The length of the CDR3 is 14 residues. Trimming cost V 4 bases and J 6 bases; bases outside gene matches: 10. In germline, CDR1 is SGDLS, CDR2 YYNGEE. The CDR3 DNA reads as TGTGCCAGCAGCCCAACCGGGACTACCGCCGAGCAGTACTTC. Residues: CASSPTGTTAEQYF.

The chain joins TRBV3-1 (or the pseudogene TRBV3-2) to TRBJ2-1; D is undetermined. V gave up 10 bases and J gave up 1 base, with 14 bases separating them. This CDR3 comprises 14 residues. Germline V gene lookup returns CDR1 LGHDT and CDR2 YNNKEL (reference sequence). CDR3 nucleotide sequence: TGTGCCATCGCCGGGCCTGTGTCCTACAATGAGCAGTTCTTC. This codes for CAIAGPVSYNEQFF.

The rearrangement links TRBV10-3 to TRBJ1-1; D ambiguous. V lost 4 bases, J lost 1 base, and 7 bases lay in between. Germline lookup yields CDR1 ENHRY and CDR2 SYGVKD. CDR3 length: 13 residues. CDR3 coding DNA: TGTGCCATCAGTGTTGGAGCGAACACTGAAGCTTTCTTT. Translation: CAISVGANTEAFF.

V gene TRBV6-4 combines with J gene TRBJ1-2; 8 bases fit TRBD1. The germline V gene has CDR1 MRHNA and CDR2 SNTAGT. This CDR3 is built from 13 residues. Trimming at V came to 6 bases and at J to 7 bases, leaving 7 bases not matched to a gene. DNA of the CDR3: TGTGCCAGCAGCCCGGACAGGGCTAGTGGCTACACCTTC. Its translation: CASSPDRASGYTF.

There are a few counts of this clone. This sample includes further DNA sequences coding for the same CDR3. The J gene is TRBJ1-6, the V gene TRBV30, with no clear D. The V end was cut by 0 bases, the J end by 0 bases, with 3 bases between. The germline V gene encodes CDR1 GTSNPN and CDR2 SVGIG (reference sequence). This CDR3 has 14 residues. CDR3 nucleotide sequence: TGTGCCTGGAGTGTGCCCTCCTATAATTCACCCCTCCACTTT. Translation gives CAWSVPSYNSPLHF.